The 20 T cell receptor beta chains in this list originate from one sample, sequenced in a study of monozygotic twins with cystic fibrosis. Sequencing was performed with immunoSEQ multiplex PCR; in TCRdb, only in-frame clones are kept and a portion is missing. The sample consists of approximately 17,000 clones, about 96% of them appearing once. Sequencing was carried out using blood. Source of these receptors: a girl aged 2 to 10 with cystic fibrosis.

The chain uses TRBV27 and TRBJ1-5; D is unclear. V lost 4 bases and J 1 base, leaving 8 bases between the germline ends. Germline CDR1 MNHEY, CDR2 SMNVEV (reference sequence). The CDR3 consists of 14 residues. For the CDR3, the DNA is TGTGCCAGCAGTTCGAAGTCCAGCAATCAGCCCCAGCATTTT. It is translated as CASSSKSSNQPQHF.

The CDR3 spells CASSKRGAARLAGGGETQYF. DNA for the CDR3: TGTGCCAGCAGCAAAAGAGGTGCTGCTCGGCTAGCGGGGGGCGGAGAGACCCAGTACTTC. This chain joins TRBV21-1 and TRBJ2-5; TRBD2 is taken as the D call from the table, unchecked against the DNA. TRBV21-1 is listed as a pseudogene. The CDR3 covers 20 residues.

The chain couples TRBV7-9 to TRBJ1-2; no clear D gene. CDR1 and CDR2 from the germline V gene are SEHNR and FQNEAQ (reference sequence). The CDR3 covers 14 residues. V lost 5 bases and J lost 3, with 13 bases in between. The CDR3 DNA reads TGTGCCAGCAGCCCCCCCTGGAGGGACTATGGCTACACCTTC. Protein: CASSPPWRDYGYTF.

The chain employs TRBV27 and TRBJ2-5; D is possibly TRBD1 or TRBD2 (5 bases each). This CDR3 comprises 13 residues. The ends were cut back, 4 bases at V and 2 bases at J, with 8 bases in the middle. In germline, CDR1 is MNHEY, CDR2 SMNVEV (reference sequence). This CDR3 is CASSSGRQETQYF. CDR3 DNA sequence: TGTGCCAGCAGTTCGGGACGGCAAGAGACCCAGTACTTC.

The chain carries TRBV5-6 and TRBJ1-2; 7 nucleotides match TRBD1. The CDR3 is 9 residues long. Germline lookup yields CDR1 SGHDT and CDR2 YYEEEE. CDR3 coding DNA: TGTACTAGGGGGCATGGCTACACCTTC. Protein product: CTRGHGYTF.

The rearrangement uses TRBV7-9 and TRBJ1-1; 10 bases map to TRBD1. This CDR3 is 15 amino acids long. Germline CDR1 reads SEHNR; CDR2 reads FQNEAQ (reference sequence). J lost 5 bases, V lost 2 bases, and 5 bases had no gene match. The CDR3 protein is CASSLPGTGVTEAFF. In DNA form, the CDR3 reads TGTGCCAGCAGCTTACCTGGGACAGGGGTAACTGAAGCTTTCTTT.

This clone was detected once. The rearrangement uses TRBV6-4 and TRBJ2-7, with TRBD1 matching over 10 bases. Germline CDR1 reads MRHNA; CDR2 reads SNTAGT. V trimming: 2 bases; J trimming: 0 bases; junction bases outside the gene matches: 4. This CDR3 contains 16 residues. The CDR3 DNA reads TGTGCCAGCAGTGACACCAGACAGGGGGCCTCCTACGAGCAGTACTTC. This sequence encodes CASSDTRQGASYEQYF.

V usage is TRBV18 and J usage is TRBJ2-3; 8 bases match TRBD2. J was trimmed by 4 bases and V by 4 bases; bases with no gene match: 7. The germline CDR1 and CDR2 sequences are KGHSH and LQKENI. CDR3 length equals 15 residues. CDR3 loop: CASSLPAGGADTQYF. CDR3 DNA sequence: TGTGCCAGCTCACTACCGGCGGGGGGCGCAGATACGCAGTATTTT. Filled out from reference TRBV18 and TRBJ2-3, the complete variable domain reads NAGVMQNPRHLVRRRGQEARLRCSPMKGHSHVYWYRQLPEEGLKFMVYLQKENIIDESGMPKERFSAEFPKEGPSILRIQQVVRGDSAAYFCASSLPAGGADTQYFGPGTRLTVL.

This chain links TRBV25-1 with TRBJ1-2; D is undetermined. V lost 5 bases and J 4 bases, leaving 14 bases between the germline ends. The length of the CDR3 is 14 residues. Per germline, CDR1 MGHDK and CDR2 SYGVNS. DNA for the CDR3: TGTGCCAGCAGTCCTCAAACCGGGATCTATGGCTACACCTTC. This gives the protein CASSPQTGIYGYTF.

This clone was seen a few times. The CDR3 loop reads CASRDLATDTQYF. The CDR3 region has the DNA TGTGCCAGTAGAGACTTGGCCACAGATACGCAGTATTTT. V is TRBV19 and J is TRBJ2-3; D remains ambiguous. The CDR3 length is 13 residues. V was shortened by 6 bases and J by 2 bases, with 9 bases between the two germline ends. Germline CDR1 is LNHDA and CDR2 is SQIVND (reference sequence).

The chain couples TRBV29-1 to TRBJ2-5; 9 nucleotides line up with TRBD1. V dropped 6 bases and J dropped 1; count of bases not matched to a gene: 9. Germline values: CDR1 SQVTM, CDR2 ANQGSEA. The CDR3 loop spans 15 amino acids. CDR3: CSVQRDRVFQETQYF. The CDR3 nucleotides are TGCAGCGTCCAAAGGGACAGGGTCTTCCAAGAGACCCAGTACTTC.

The V gene is TRBV2, the J gene TRBJ1-4; no definite D call. The CDR3 length is 13 residues. V lost 4 bases, J lost 11 bases, and 14 bases lay in between. CDR1 SNHLY and CDR2 FYNNEI come from the germline V gene. The CDR3 DNA is TGTGCCAGCAGTGGGCACCCAGTACGGAAACTGTTTTTT. Translated: CASSGHPVRKLFF.

CDR3 sequence (DNA): TGCAGCGTTAGACAGGGAAACTATGGCTACACCTTC. Protein: CSVRQGNYGYTF. This chain connects TRBV29-1 to TRBJ1-2, with 7 bases matching TRBD1. The CDR3 is 12 residues long. Germline CDR1 and CDR2: SQVTM and ANQGSEA. The ends lost 5 bases at V and 2 bases at J; junction bases unmatched: 2. The variable domain in full, completed from reference TRBV29-1 and TRBJ1-2, reads SAVISQKPSRDICQRGTSLTIQCQVDSQVTMMFWYRQQPGQSLTLIATANQGSEATYESGFVIDKFPISRPNLTFSTLTVSNMSPEDSSIYLCSVRQGNYGYTFGSGTRLTVV.

The chain is built from TRBV27 and TRBJ2-7, with unresolved D. The CDR3 is 14 amino acids. Per germline, CDR1 MNHEY and CDR2 SMNVEV (reference sequence). V was cut by 5 bases and J by 2 bases, with 13 bases left in between. The DNA for the CDR3 is TGTGCCAGCAGTCCCCATGACATAACCTACGAGCAGTACTTC. Its protein is CASSPHDITYEQYF.

This chain connects TRBV5-1 to TRBJ1-2, with D tentatively TRBD1 (5 bases). Germline CDR1 reads SGHRS; CDR2 reads YFSETQ. Trimming pared 0 bases from V and 8 bases from J, leaving 14 bases between. The CDR3 loop spans 14 amino acids. As DNA, the CDR3 is TGCGCCAGCAGCTTGGGGGGCCCTACGGACGGCTACACCTTC. Its protein is CASSLGGPTDGYTF.

The chain uses TRBV25-1 and TRBJ1-1; possibly TRBD1 for D (6 bases). From germline, CDR1 is MGHDK and CDR2 SYGVNS. Deletions cut 6 bases from V and 9 bases from J, with 14 bases between. The CDR3 is 12 amino acids. CDR3 in amino acids: CASSPSGTKAFF. The CDR3 coding sequence is TGTGCCAGCAGCCCCTCCGGGACAAAAGCTTTCTTT.

The chain joins TRBV5-4 to TRBJ1-1; D not resolved. Germline CDR1 and CDR2: SGHNT and YYREEE (reference sequence). V lost 0 bases, J lost 5 bases, and 11 bases lay in between. The CDR3 has 14 residues. This chain's CDR3 is CASSLVGSWTEAFF. The CDR3 DNA reads as TGTGCCAGCAGCTTGGTAGGGAGTTGGACTGAAGCTTTCTTT.

This chain uses TRBV27 with TRBJ2-5, with 8 positions matching TRBD1. This CDR3 has 15 residues. V gave up 9 bases and J gave up 6 bases; unmatched junction bases: 15. Germline loops: CDR1 MNHEY, CDR2 SMNVEV (reference sequence). The CDR3 nucleotides read TGTGCCAGTGGAAACATACAGGGGGTCGGTCAGACCCAGTACTTC. Translating gives CASGNIQGVGQTQYF.

This clone was seen once. The chain couples TRBV5-4 to TRBJ2-1; D gene unclear. Trimming took 6 bases from V and 0 from J, leaving 13 bases between them. Per the germline V gene, CDR1 is SGHNT and CDR2 is YYREEE (reference sequence). The CDR3 has 15 residues. The DNA of the CDR3 is TGTGCCAGCATGCCCGGTCGGAGCTCCTACAATGAGCAGTTCTTC. It codes for CASMPGRSSYNEQFF.

This chain joins TRBV19 and TRBJ2-2, with D hard to call. Trimming took 9 bases from V and 6 from J, leaving 11 bases between them. In germline, CDR1 is LNHDA, CDR2 SQIVND (reference sequence). The CDR3 covers 12 residues. The CDR3 sequence is CASLSLSGELFF. For the CDR3, the DNA is TGTGCCAGCCTCTCTCTTTCCGGGGAGCTGTTTTTT.